Here is one T cell receptor (beta chain) with its context. This CDR3 spans 15 amino acids. Germline V gives CDR1 MNHEY, CDR2 SVGAGI. After removal of 4 bases from V and 0 bases from J, the junction contained 2 bases not matched to a gene. The sample originates from a study of blood T cell repertoires in COVID-19. Whole-study context: The samples span acute and convalescent COVID-19 from the United States, Italy and Spain. PBMCs, B-cell-depleted T cells, or T cells provided the cDNA or gDNA that made up the material.

Original data processing: Quantification of nucleated cells was approximated via reference gene primer amplification. Only in-frame clones appear in the TCRdb table, and some are missing; sequencing was by immunoSEQ multiplex PCR. D and trimming come from the DNA, and the V and J calls and clone size come from that table. The sample includes about 140,000 clones, roughly 81% of them seen just once. This chain uses TRBV6-5 with TRBJ1-2; 10 bases match TRBD1. Sequences were obtained from peripheral blood. This TCR came from a woman in her fifties or sixties with active or convalescent COVID-19. Here the CDR3 reads CASSSGTGANYGYTF. CDR3 nucleotide sequence: TGTGCCAGCAGTTCAGGGACAGGGGCTAACTATGGCTACACCTTC.